These 9 T cell receptor beta chains originate from one sample sequenced in a study of blood T cell repertoires in COVID-19. Only in-frame clones appear in the TCRdb table, and some are missing; sequencing was by immunoSEQ multiplex PCR. The sample yields around 300,000 clones, about nine tenths seen once. The sample taken for sequencing was PBMCs or T cells enriched from blood (not recorded which). The receptors stem from a woman aged 55-69 years who had recovered from COVID-19.

The rearrangement uses TRBV6-5 and TRBJ1-3; 7 bases agree with TRBD1. Trimming removed 10 bases from V and 1 base from J; junction bases left unmatched: 7. This CDR3 has 14 residues. Per germline, CDR1 MNHEY and CDR2 SVGAGI. The chain's CDR3 is CATATGVSGNTIYF. CDR3 DNA: TGTGCCACCGCTACAGGGGTATCTGGAAACACCATATATTTT.

The rearrangement joins TRBV6-1 to TRBJ1-2; TRBD1 might be the D (6 bases). With 2 bases removed from V and 5 bases from J, the gap between germline ends came to 15 bases. The CDR3 has 15 residues. The V gene's germline CDR1 is MNHNS and CDR2 SASEGT. CDR3 bases: TGTGCCAGCAGTGAAAGACCAGGGCAGGGGTATGGCTACACCTTC. This translates into CASSERPGQGYGYTF.

Comments on this clone: The identical CDR3 is also encoded by other nucleotide sequences in the sample. The chain uses TRBV27 and TRBJ1-1; TRBD1 is a possible D gene (5 bases). Germline CDR1 and CDR2: MNHEY and SMNVEV (reference sequence). The CDR3 totals 14 residues. Between the trimmed V and J ends, which lost 2 bases and 1 base, there was a span of 8 bases. CDR3 loop: CASSLGRGNTEAFF. Here the CDR3 DNA reads TGTGCCAGCAGTTTAGGTAGGGGGAACACTGAAGCTTTCTTT.

The rearrangement links TRBV28 to TRBJ2-5; D unresolved. The CDR3 extends over 15 amino acids. V was cut by 3 bases and J by 5 bases, with 16 bases left in between. Germline V gene sequence: CDR1 MDHEN, CDR2 SYDVKM. Written as DNA, the CDR3 is TGTGCCAGCAGTTTTCCAGGTAGTCTTATGGAGACCCAGTACTTC. It specifies CASSFPGSLMETQYF.

V usage is TRBV18 and J usage is TRBJ1-1; no reliable D call. V was pared by 6 bases and J by 1 base, with 15 bases between. CDR1 and CDR2 from the germline V gene are KGHSH and LQKENI. The CDR3 covers 15 residues. CDR3 sequence (DNA): TGTGCCAGCTCTCGCGGACTCACATGGAACACTGAAGCTTTCTTT. Its translation: CASSRGLTWNTEAFF.

The chain employs TRBV2 and TRBJ1-2; TRBD1 matches 10 bases. The CDR3 length is 13 residues. Trimming at V came to 7 bases and at J to 8 bases, leaving 7 bases not matched to a gene. The germline CDR1 and CDR2 sequences are SNHLY and FYNNEI. The CDR3 DNA is TGTGCCAGCACCGAGGACAGGGGGGTAGGCTACACCTTC. Translation: CASTEDRGVGYTF.

The chain uses TRBV28 and TRBJ1-5; maybe TRBD1 (5 bases). Trimming removed 5 bases at V and 5 bases at J, with 16 bases between. CDR1 and CDR2 from the germline V gene are MDHEN and SYDVKM. The CDR3 has 15 amino acids. CDR3: CASSRGPGGDQPQHF. CDR3 nucleotides: TGTGCCAGCAGTCGCGGGCCTGGGGGGGATCAGCCCCAGCATTTT.

The chain has TRBV7-3 and TRBJ2-2; D perhaps matches TRBD1 (6 bases). Germline-derived CDR1 and CDR2 are SGHTA and FQGTGA. V lost 2 bases and J 5 bases, leaving 12 bases between the germline ends. CDR3 length equals 15 residues. The CDR3 region has the DNA TGTGCCAGCAGCTTATCTGGACAGTGGACCGGGGAGCTGTTTTTT. It encodes CASSLSGQWTGELFF.

The chain joins TRBV28 to TRBJ1-2; 9 bases agree with TRBD1. V shed 6 bases, J shed 4 bases, and the junction held 3 bases outside the gene matches. This CDR3 has 13 amino acids. CDR1 is MDHEN and CDR2 is SYDVKM in the germline V gene. CDR3: CASRDRGAYGYTF. The DNA of the CDR3 is TGTGCCAGCAGAGACAGGGGGGCCTATGGCTACACCTTC.